The 24 T cell receptor beta chains reported below all come from one sample, sequenced in a study of tumor and adjacent non-tumor tissue in lung cancer. No cell sorting was done before RNA was extracted from the tissue. TCRbeta libraries were built with three rounds of nested PCR, modified from ARM-PCR. One entry per CDR3 protein results from TCRdb running MiXCR on the multiplex PCR reads. The sample records over 110,000 distinct CDR3 sequences, around 66% being singletons. Sequenced material: lung tumor tissue. These TCRs come from a man aged 55 to 70 with small cell lung cancer.

V usage is TRBV12-3 or TRBV12-4 and J usage is TRBJ1-5; weak D call: TRBD1 (6 bases). Trimming shortened V by 4 bases and J by 11 bases, and 18 bases separated the two germline ends. This CDR3 is built from 14 residues. The CDR3 DNA reads as TGTGCCAGCAGTTACCGCGGAGGGAAGGGGGCCCAGCATTTT. Translated: CASSYRGGKGAQHF.

The J gene is TRBJ2-5, the V gene TRBV6-1; TRBD1 matches 12 bases. The germline gives CDR1 MNHNS, CDR2 SASEGT. The CDR3 spans 16 residues. Unmatched junction bases numbered 10, after V lost 7 bases and J lost 4 bases. The CDR3 coding sequence is TGTGCCAGCAAGAGGGGGACAGGGGGCGTGATAGAGACCCAGTACTTC. Translating gives CASKRGTGGVIETQYF.

The table lists this clonotype with a count of one. The CDR3 carries no conserved terminal phenylalanine or tryptophan, so it likely arises from a read error. The chain is built from TRBV12-3 or TRBV12-4 and TRBJ1-6, with D unresolved. V was trimmed by 0 bases and J by 7 bases, leaving 10 bases between them. This CDR3 region has 15 residues. The CDR3 loop is CASSLAGTLNSPLHS. For the CDR3, the DNA is TGTGCCAGCAGTTTAGCCGGTACCTTGAATTCACCCCTCCACTCT.

Comments on this clonotype: At one end the junction does not follow the germline gene, possibly because of a read error. The CDR3, as DNA: TGTGCCAGCAGCTTAGCGGTAGCGCGAGGGAGTAGTCCCTACATTGAGCAGTTCTTC. Translation gives CASSLAVARGSSPYIEQFF. The V and J genes are TRBV11-2 and TRBJ2-1, with D possibly matching TRBD2 (5 bases). This CDR3 spans 19 amino acids. The germline CDR1 and CDR2 sequences are SGHAT and FQNNGV.

The chain is built from TRBV7-9 and TRBJ2-3; possible D gene TRBD1, 5 bases. The J call may be in error: the DNA end matches TRBJ2-1 better. CDR3 length equals 13 residues. Germline V lookup: CDR1 SEHNR, CDR2 FQNEAQ (reference sequence). The CDR3, as DNA: TGTGCCAGCAGCTACAGTCAGGGCCATGAGCAGTTCTTC. Encoded protein: CASSYSQGHEQFF.

A word on this clonotype: One end of the junction is discordant with germline, which a read error may explain. This rearrangement joins TRBV11-3 to TRBJ1-6; tentative D call: TRBD1 (6 bases). The CDR3 is 14 residues long. Germline values: CDR1 SGHNT, CDR2 YENEEA. The DNA for the CDR3 is TGTGCCTGCAGCCTCGGGACACGTAATTCGCCCCTCCACTTT. Translation gives CACSLGTRNSPLHF.

Worth noting for this clonotype: It may be a read error: a sequence one base away is much more abundant. The chain links TRBV20-1 to TRBJ2-3; a possible D gene is TRBD2 (5 bases). The CDR3 is 14 amino acids. V was cut by 0 bases and J by 4 bases, with 11 bases left in between. In germline, CDR1 is DFQATT, CDR2 SNEGSKA (reference sequence). For the CDR3, the DNA is TGCAGTGCTAGAGATTACCGGGGATCAGATACGCAGTATTTT. This encodes CSARDYRGSDTQYF.

A note on this clonotype: At one end the junction does not follow the germline gene, possibly because of a read error. The chain uses TRBV5-1 and TRBJ1-1; D remains ambiguous. CDR1 is SGHRS and CDR2 is YFSETQ in the germline V gene. The CDR3 spans 14 residues. The CDR3 is CASSLSVGNTEAFF. For the CDR3, the DNA is TGCGCCAGTAGCTTGTCGGTTGGGAACACTGAAGCTTTCTTT.

On this clonotype itself: A read error may be the cause here, since a much bigger clone is one base away. The chain combines TRBV12-3 or TRBV12-4 with TRBJ1-5; unclear D gene. Trimming pared 6 bases from V and 9 bases from J, leaving 15 bases between. The CDR3 contains 13 residues. The CDR3 DNA reads as TGTGCCAGCAGCTTGTTCCGTATAAGGCCCCAGCATTTT. Translation gives CASSLFRIRPQHF.

This chain uses TRBV6-1 with TRBJ2-2; D is possibly TRBD1 (5 bases). CDR3 length: 13 amino acids. Germline V gene lookup returns CDR1 MNHNS and CDR2 SASEGT. The V gene lost 3 bases and the J gene lost 7 bases, with 9 bases spanning the gap. The CDR3 nucleotides read TGTGCCAGCAGTGATGCAGGGATCGGGGAGCTGTTTTTT. This gives the protein CASSDAGIGELFF.

The chain couples TRBV7-9 to TRBJ2-1; no clear D gene. V lost 1 base, J lost 13 bases, and 11 bases lay in between. The germline gives CDR1 SEHNR, CDR2 FQNEAQ (reference sequence). The CDR3 sequence is 12 residues long. The CDR3, as DNA: TGTGCCAGCAGCTTAGTATCCTTCACTCAGTTCTTC. Translated, it gives CASSLVSFTQFF.

As to this clonotype: At one boundary the junction diverges from the germline segment, which might be a read error. The chain combines TRBV5-4 with TRBJ2-5; the D gene is possibly TRBD2 (5 bases). Germline V gene data show CDR1 as SGHNT and CDR2 as YYREEE (reference sequence). CDR3 length equals 15 residues. CDR3 sequence: CASRPRGALQESQYF. For the CDR3, the DNA is TGTGCCAGCAGGCCACGGGGAGCACTCCAAGAGAGCCAGTACTTC.

In its sample, this clonotype was seen once. The CDR3 does not end in the conserved phenylalanine or tryptophan, so this is likely a read error. J is TRBJ2-7 and V is TRBV11-1; 9 bases map to TRBD1. The CDR3 has 12 residues. Germline loops: CDR1 SGHAT, CDR2 FQDESV (reference sequence). The chain's CDR3 is CASSGQGCEQYY. In nucleotides, the CDR3 is TGTGCAAGCAGCGGACAGGGGTGCGAGCAGTACTAC.

This clonotype occurred many times. The chain combines TRBV28 with TRBJ2-1; D perhaps matches TRBD1 (7 bases). Per germline, CDR1 MDHEN and CDR2 SYDVKM. The CDR3 totals 15 residues. The germline V and J ends were trimmed by 3 bases and 1 base, with 10 bases remaining between them. CDR3 DNA sequence: TGTGCCAGCAGTTTCGCAGGGGGGTCCTACAATGAGCAGTTCTTC. Its translation is CASSFAGGSYNEQFF.

The genes are TRBV28 and TRBJ2-7; 14 nucleotides align to TRBD2. The V gene's germline CDR1 is MDHEN and CDR2 SYDVKM. The CDR3 has 17 amino acids. Losses at the gene ends were 8 bases for V and 7 bases for J; bases not matched to a gene: 16. The CDR3 coding sequence is TGTGCCAGCGGAGGCAGAATGGGACTAGCGGGGGAGAGGGAGCAGTACTTC. Amino acids: CASGGRMGLAGEREQYF.

The chain combines TRBV11-1 with TRBJ2-1; D possibly matches TRBD1 or TRBD2 (6 bases each). Germline V CDR1 and CDR2: SGHAT, FQDESV (reference sequence). The CDR3 runs 18 residues. V was trimmed by 4 bases and J by 9 bases, leaving 28 bases between them. The CDR3 nucleotides read TGTGCCAGCAGCTGCGACCCGGGGGCGGTGCCGCCCTACGGTGAGCAGTTCTTC. It encodes CASSCDPGAVPPYGEQFF. The entire variable domain, with the rest obtained from reference TRBV11-1 and TRBJ2-1, is as follows: EAEVAQSPRYKITEKSQAVAFWCDPISGHATLYWYRQILGQGPELLVQFQDESVVDDSQLPKDRFSAERLKGVDSTLKIQPAELGDSAMYLCASSCDPGAVPPYGEQFFGPGTRLTVL.

The CDR3 DNA sequence: TGTGCCACCCCCGACAGGCGAACCTGCGAGCAGTACTTC. Its translation: CATPDRRTCEQYF. The chain combines TRBV6-1 with TRBJ2-7; D perhaps matches TRBD1 (6 bases). CDR1 and CDR2 from the germline V gene are MNHNS and SASEGT. V was cut by 10 bases and J by 6 bases, with 19 bases left in between. CDR3 length: 13 residues.

The rearrangement links TRBV5-1 to TRBJ2-7, with TRBD1 identical over 7 bases. Losses at the gene ends were 2 bases for V and 3 bases for J; bases not matched to a gene: 8. Germline V lookup: CDR1 SGHRS, CDR2 YFSETQ. This CDR3 region has 15 residues. CDR3 protein: CASSLQGLGYYEQYF. In DNA form, the CDR3 reads TGCGCCAGCAGCTTACAGGGGTTGGGTTACTACGAGCAGTACTTC.

Points on this clonotype: The junction and the germline gene differ at one end; a read error may be behind it. The rearrangement joins TRBV20-1 to TRBJ2-1, with TRBD2 matching 8 bases. The germline gives CDR1 DFQATT, CDR2 SNEGSKA (reference sequence). CDR3 length equals 15 residues. CDR3 DNA sequence: TGCAGTGCGATTCAGGGCGGCGGGAGGAGGAATGGGCAGTTTTTC. It is translated as CSAIQGGGRRNGQFF.

A note on this clonotype: A much larger clone differs by one base, so this may be a read error. V usage is TRBV6-1 and J usage is TRBJ2-1, with unresolved D. Germline assignment: CDR1 MNHNS and CDR2 SASEGT. The CDR3 consists of 16 residues. V was cut by 0 bases and J by 9 bases, with 18 bases left in between. The DNA for the CDR3 is TGTGCCAGCAGTGAAGCGCCTACCTCGGTCGGCGGTGAGCAGTTCTTC. This translates into CASSEAPTSVGGEQFF.

Remarks on this clonotype: At one boundary the junction diverges from the germline segment, which might be a read error. The chain has TRBV11-2 and TRBJ2-1; no clear D gene. Germline V CDR1 and CDR2: SGHAT, FQNNGV. The CDR3 contains 16 residues. The DNA of the CDR3 is TGTGCCGGCAGCTTAGAGGCCCCTGTGCCCTACAATGAGCAGTTCTTC. Amino acid sequence: CAGSLEAPVPYNEQFF.

This clonotype was detected many times. CDR3 sequence: CSVADVSKNTEAFF. CDR3 bases: TGCAGCGTGGCCGACGTGAGTAAGAACACTGAAGCTTTCTTT. The chain has TRBV29-1 and TRBJ1-1; D is ambiguous. The CDR3 length is 14 residues. Trimming cost V 6 bases and J 1 base, with 15 bases left between them. Germline CDR1 SQVTM, CDR2 ANQGSEA. Using reference TRBV29-1 and TRBJ1-1 for the parts outside the CDR3, the full variable domain is SAVISQKPSRDICQRGTSLTIQCQVDSQVTMMFWYRQQPGQSLTLIATANQGSEATYESGFVIDKFPISRPNLTFSTLTVSNMSPEDSSIYLCSVADVSKNTEAFFGQGTRLTVV.

Worth noting for this clonotype: The conserved closing phenylalanine or tryptophan is absent in this CDR3, likely reflecting a read error. This rearrangement joins TRBV4-1 to TRBJ1-5; unclear D gene. CDR3 length: 14 residues. Germline-derived CDR1 and CDR2 are MGHRA and YSYEKL. CDR3 in amino acids: CASSWLKSNQPQHS. CDR3 coding DNA: TGCGCCAGCAGCTGGCTAAAGAGCAATCAACCCCAGCATTCT.

In this sample, this clonotype turned up a few times. The J gene is TRBJ1-1, the V gene TRBV21-1. TRBV21-1 is classified as a pseudogene. The CDR3 contains 17 residues. Here the CDR3 reads CASSSNTIHGINTEAFF. The CDR3 bases are TGTGCCAGCAGCTCCAATACCATACACGGAATTAACACTGAAGCTTTCTTT.